The sequence of this TCR beta chain was determined in a study of blood T cell repertoires in COVID-19 (dated by TCRdb to 2020 to 2022). Regarding the study in general: Samples from collaborators originated in the United States, Italy and Spain and spanned both the acute and convalescent phases of COVID-19. The material from the prospective study consisted of cDNA or gDNA derived from T cells, B-cell-depleted T cells, or PBMCs. The dataset comprised deeply sampled blood TCRbeta repertoires from subjects exposed to, actively infected with, or recovered from COVID-19. The repertoires were made available in a free public database intended to serve as a resource for research on the immune response to SARS-CoV-2. The samples were drawn from two sources: the first 160 participants of the ongoing ImmuneRACE study, and over 1,000 subjects contributed by 6 global collaborators. Sample metadata almost always included a de-identified subject ID, COVID-19 status, age in years and sex. Where available, HLA class I and class II types were taken from metadata supplied by the sample provider and were not determined by assay-based typing.

As for this clone: The antigen it binds to is not known. No quality values exist for individual bases; no much larger clone is one base distant.

Summary of the overall study and its limitations: The quantity of clinical and demographic metadata differed by source and by participant and was supplied without curation.

One collaborating source in Seattle enrolled patients while the patients were actively infected and followed the patients over time throughout the course of disease. Whole blood was collected in K2EDTA tubes by collaborating institutions according to the institutions' own protocols. For TCRbeta analysis, collaborator samples were shipped as frozen whole blood, as isolated PBMCs, or as DNA extracted from either sample type. From a lookup of the germline V gene, CDR1 and CDR2 are SGHRS and YFSETQ. Its CDR3 holds 16 amino acids, cysteine through phenylalanine. The DNA shown is the 48-base CDR3, in frame from base 1. Deletion took 4 bases off V and 4 bases off J, with a span of 18 bases between the germline ends. TCRbeta CDR3 regions were amplified from genomic DNA using the immunoSEQ Assay, a bias-controlled multiplex PCR. As for the original processing: Nucleated cell counts per sample were estimated from amplification of reference gene primers within the assay. Sequence reads were collapsed and filtered to measure the absolute abundance of every unique TCRbeta CDR3 rearrangement. For each sample, productive Simpson clonality was calculated as the square root of Simpson's diversity index across productive rearrangements. As stored in TCRdb, this immuneACCESS dataset retains in-frame rearrangements with V and J assigned. A fraction of the clones does not appear; measured against another copy, unresolved V genes explain less than half of the discrepancy, and the remainder lacks a known reason. V and J calls and clone size are given by that table; D and trimming were obtained from the DNA. The sample table holds 200,000 to 250,000 clones, of which just under 90% were seen once. The top ten clones comprise 2% to 3% of the sample.

The source of this sequence is a man aged 25 to 40 with COVID-19, enrolled during active disease. Sequencing used peripheral blood. The V and J segments used are TRBV5-1 and TRBJ2-1, with a tentative D gene TRBD1 over 6 matching bases. The CDR3 corresponds to CASSRTELPPYNEQFF. The DNA sequence is TGCGCCAGCAGCCGGACAGAACTCCCACCTTACAATGAGCAGTTCTTC.